The T cell receptor (beta chain) described here comes from a study of regulatory T cells in long-lasting Graves disease. Study outcomes and limitations: New patients shared fewer public clonotypes (approximately 970) than persistent patients did (over 2,500). Accuracy might have suffered from few samples.

Time point here: newly diagnosed GD, antithyroid drugs for less than 3 months. PBMC-derived RNA was used for the TCR library. Comments on this clonotype: Its antigen remains unknown.

iRepertoire HTBI primers and Arm-PCR of CDR3 regions built TCR beta libraries. Using its own MiXCR run on the multiplex PCR reads, TCRdb lists one record per CDR3 protein. The sample has 350,000 to 500,000 distinct CDR3 sequences; about a sixth are singletons. Separately, the same data were catalogued under a study of T cells in Graves' hyperthyroidism and ophthalmopathy. That source notes: The hyperthyroidism was newly diagnosed and had lasted under 2 months; the patients were aged 18 to 65.

The source was peripheral blood mononuclear cells (PBMCs), collected at new diagnosis, from a patient treated with antithyroid drugs. The clonotype comes from a woman under 40 with Graves disease.

CDR3 protein: CASSSNRYEQFF. The CDR3 DNA reads TGTGCCAGCAGCTCGAACAGATATGAGCAGTTCTTC. This chain connects TRBV7-9 to TRBJ2-1; D gene unclear. V was cut by 4 bases and J by 8 bases, with 9 bases left in between. This CDR3 contains 12 residues. Germline-derived CDR1 and CDR2 are SEHNR and FQNEAQ (reference sequence).